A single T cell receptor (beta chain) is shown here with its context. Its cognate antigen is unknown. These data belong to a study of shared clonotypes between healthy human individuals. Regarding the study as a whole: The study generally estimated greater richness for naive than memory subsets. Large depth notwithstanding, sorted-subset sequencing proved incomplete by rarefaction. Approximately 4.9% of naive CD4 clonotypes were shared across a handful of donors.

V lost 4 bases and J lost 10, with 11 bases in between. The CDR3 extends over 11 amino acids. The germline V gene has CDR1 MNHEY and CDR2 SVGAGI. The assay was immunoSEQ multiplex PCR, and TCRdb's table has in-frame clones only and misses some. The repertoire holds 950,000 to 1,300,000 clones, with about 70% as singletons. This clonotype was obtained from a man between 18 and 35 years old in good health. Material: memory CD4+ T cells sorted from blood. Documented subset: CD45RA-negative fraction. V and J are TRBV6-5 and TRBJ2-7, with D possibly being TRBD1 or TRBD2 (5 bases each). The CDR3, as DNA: TGTGCCAGCAGTTCGAAGGGGAGCCAGTACTTC. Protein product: CASSSKGSQYF.